Below, 8 T cell receptor beta chains from the same sample are listed, as sequenced in a study of PD-L1 blockade in urothelial cancer. As to time point: peripheral blood 6 weeks after treatment start. The table came from immunoSEQ multiplex PCR; TCRdb's copy has only in-frame clones and leaves some out. The data hold 35,000 to 40,000 clones, with roughly 90% observed a single time. This sample comprised PBMCs, obtained around atezolizumab (anti-PD-L1) treatment. These receptor sequences come from a man aged 55 to 69 with urothelial cancer.

The count of this clone is one. The V and J genes are TRBV6-1 and TRBJ2-3; tentative D call: TRBD1 (5 bases). The CDR3 consists of 15 residues. Germline CDR1 reads MNHNS; CDR2 reads SASEGT. V lost 3 bases to trimming and J lost 0 bases, with 10 bases between them. CDR3 DNA sequence: TGTGCCAGCAGTGAGCGTAGGGGTAGCACAGATACGCAGTATTTT. It is translated as CASSERRGSTDTQYF.

This rearrangement joins TRBV30 to TRBJ2-1; D is uncertain. The CDR3 has 13 amino acids. In germline, CDR1 is GTSNPN, CDR2 SVGIG (reference sequence). With 0 bases removed from V and 9 bases from J, the gap between germline ends came to 12 bases. The CDR3 bases are TGTGCCTGGAGTGTATCCCCCCGGAGTGAGCAGTTCTTC. Translated, it gives CAWSVSPRSEQFF.

This chain joins TRBV29-1 and TRBJ2-7, with 9 bases lining up with TRBD1. The CDR3 covers 14 residues. Per the germline V gene, CDR1 is SQVTM and CDR2 is ANQGSEA. V was clipped by 6 bases and J by 2 bases; unmatched bases: 8. The CDR3 reads CSVGRQGDAYEQYF. The CDR3 bases are TGCAGCGTGGGCCGACAGGGGGACGCCTACGAGCAGTACTTC.

As regards this clone: A junction boundary mismatches the germline segment, possibly from a read error. The rearrangement joins TRBV7-7 to TRBJ1-2; 9 bases map to TRBD1. This CDR3 is 17 amino acids long. Germline values: CDR1 SSHAT, CDR2 FNYEAQ (reference sequence). CDR3 DNA: TGTGCTAGCAGCTTAGATATATACAGGGGGCGAAGCTATGGCTACACCTTC. Amino acid sequence: CASSLDIYRGRSYGYTF.

The chain employs TRBV5-6 and TRBJ2-5; 11 nucleotides align to TRBD1. Germline loops: CDR1 SGHDT, CDR2 YYEEEE. The CDR3 covers 15 residues. Unmatched junction bases numbered 6, after V lost 4 bases and J lost 4 bases. For the CDR3, the DNA is TGTGCCAGCAGCCCCGGGACAGGGGGGGCAGAGACCCAGTACTTC. Protein: CASSPGTGGAETQYF.

The chain recombines TRBV29-1 with TRBJ1-5; 8 bases align to TRBD1. CDR1 is SQVTM, CDR2 ANQGSEA, per germline. The CDR3 length is 12 residues. V shed 6 bases, J shed 5 bases, and the junction held 3 bases outside the gene matches. The CDR3 bases are TGCAGCGTCCAGGGGGCGGATCAGCCCCAGCATTTT. Translation: CSVQGADQPQHF.

This chain connects TRBV6-4 to TRBJ1-2; D unresolved. Trimming stripped 2 bases from V and 2 bases from J, with 9 bases between. Germline V gives CDR1 MRHNA, CDR2 SNTAGT. CDR3 length: 14 amino acids. The CDR3 reads CASSDGGLNYGYTF. As DNA, the CDR3 is TGTGCCAGCAGTGACGGAGGGTTGAACTATGGCTACACCTTC.

The chain joins TRBV10-2 to TRBJ2-3; D may be TRBD2 (6 bases). V was clipped by 0 bases and J by 5 bases, with 18 bases between them. The germline gives CDR1 WSHSY, CDR2 SAAADI. This CDR3 has 17 amino acids. Here the CDR3 reads CASSESGLRGGVDTQYF. CDR3 bases: TGCGCCAGCAGTGAGTCGGGGCTCCGTGGAGGGGTAGATACGCAGTATTTT.